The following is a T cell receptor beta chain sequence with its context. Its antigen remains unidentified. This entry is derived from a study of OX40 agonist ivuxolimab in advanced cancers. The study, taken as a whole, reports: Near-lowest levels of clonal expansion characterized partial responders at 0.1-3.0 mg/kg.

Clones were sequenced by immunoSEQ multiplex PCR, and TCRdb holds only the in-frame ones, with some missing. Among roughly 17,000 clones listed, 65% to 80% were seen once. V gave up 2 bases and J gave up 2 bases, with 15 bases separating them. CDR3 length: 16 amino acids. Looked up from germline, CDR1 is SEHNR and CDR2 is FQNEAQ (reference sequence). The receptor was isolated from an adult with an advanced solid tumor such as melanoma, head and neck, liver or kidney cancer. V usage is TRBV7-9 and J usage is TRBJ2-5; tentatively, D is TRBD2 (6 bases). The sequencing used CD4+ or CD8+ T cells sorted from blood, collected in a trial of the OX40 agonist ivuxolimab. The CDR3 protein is CASSLPGVRGQETQYF. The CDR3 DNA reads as TGTGCCAGCAGCTTACCCGGGGTTCGGGGGCAAGAGACCCAGTACTTC.